This T cell receptor (beta chain) was sequenced for a study of Ad26.COV2.S vaccination and SARS-CoV-2 variants. Study at large: Dosing was one shot or two shots 56 days apart.

Treatment indicated: around 19 received Ad26.COV2.S at low or high dose, single or two shots; several received placebo; per-sample allocation not given. After the first vaccine or placebo injection, samples were drawn on day 63. Using immunoSEQ multiplex PCR, the repertoire was profiled, and TCRdb retains in-frame clones only, with some absent. This table has roughly 380,000 clones, around 83% appearing once. The CDR3 is 15 residues long. V trimming: 3 bases; J trimming: 4 bases; junction bases outside the gene matches: 6. Germline lookup yields CDR1 GTSNPN and CDR2 SVGIG (reference sequence). The sequenced sample was peripheral blood, obtained in a trial of Ad26.COV2.S vaccine versus placebo. This TCR was recovered from a person aged 18-60 years who received the Ad26.COV2.S COVID-19 vaccine or a placebo. This chain links TRBV30 with TRBJ2-2; TRBD1 aligns across 9 bases. The CDR3 nucleotides read TGTGCCTGGAGGTACCGGGACAGGGTCACCGGGGAGCTGTTTTTT. Amino acid sequence: CAWRYRDRVTGELFF. Full variable domain (rest looked up from reference TRBV30 and TRBJ2-2): SQTIHQWPATLVQPVGSPLSLECTVEGTSNPNLYWYRQAAGRGLQLLFYSVGIGQISSEVPQNLSASRPQDRQFILSSKKLLLSDSGFYLCAWRYRDRVTGELFFGEGSRLTVL.